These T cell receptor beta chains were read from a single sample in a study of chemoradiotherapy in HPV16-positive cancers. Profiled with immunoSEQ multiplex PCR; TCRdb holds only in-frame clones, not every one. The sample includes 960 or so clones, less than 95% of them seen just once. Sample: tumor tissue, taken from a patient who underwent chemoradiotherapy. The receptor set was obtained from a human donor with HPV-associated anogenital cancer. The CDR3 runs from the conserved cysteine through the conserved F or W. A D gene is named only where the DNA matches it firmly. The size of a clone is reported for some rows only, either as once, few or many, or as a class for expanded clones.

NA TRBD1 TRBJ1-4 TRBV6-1 TGTGCCAGCAGTGAATGGGACAGGGTATACGAAAAACTGTTTTTT CASSEWDRVYEKLFF
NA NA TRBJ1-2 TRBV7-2 TGTGCCAGCAGCTTAGTCGGAGAAAACTATGGCTACACCTTC CASSLVGENYGYTF
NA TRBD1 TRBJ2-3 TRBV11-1 TGTGCCAGCAGCTTGGGACAGGGAGGGGTAACGCAGTATTTT CASSLGQGGVTQYF
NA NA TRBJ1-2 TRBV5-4 TGTGCCAGCAGCCTTGCCGACAGCCCCTTCGGCGGCTACACCTTC CASSLADSPFGGYTF
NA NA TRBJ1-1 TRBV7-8 TGTGCCAGCAGCTTACGAGCAAACACTGAAGCTTTCTTT CASSLRANTEAFF
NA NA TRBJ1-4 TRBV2 TGTGCCAGCAGTGCTAATGCGCGGAATAATGAAAAACTGTTTTTT CASSANARNNEKLFF
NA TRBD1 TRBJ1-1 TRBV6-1 TGTGCCAGCAGTGAGGCCGGGACAGGGTCCACTGAAGCTTTCTTT CASSEAGTGSTEAFF
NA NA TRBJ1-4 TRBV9 TGTGCCAGCAGCGGGGCCCTTCTTAATGAAAAACTGTTTTTT CASSGALLNEKLFF
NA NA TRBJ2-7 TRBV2 TGTGCCAGCGAGTTAGCAAACTACGAGCAGTACTTC CASELANYEQYF
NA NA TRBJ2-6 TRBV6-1 TGTGCCAGCAGGGAAGGGGTAACTGGGGCCAACGTCCTGACTTTC CASREGVTGANVLTF
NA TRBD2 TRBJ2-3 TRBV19 TGTGCCAGTTCCGCGGGGGGTACACCAGATACGCAGTATTTT CASSAGGTPDTQYF
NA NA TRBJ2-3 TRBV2 TGTGCCAGCAGTGAGTTCGGCAACCAAGATACGCAGTATTTT CASSEFGNQDTQYF
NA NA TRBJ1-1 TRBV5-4 TGTGCCAGCGGTAAGGGCGGGACCACTGAAGCTTTCTTT CASGKGGTTEAFF
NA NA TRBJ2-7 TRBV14 TGTGCCAGCAGCCAGACGGGAGGGGGGGACAGACAGTACTTC CASSQTGGGDRQYF
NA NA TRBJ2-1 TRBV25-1 TGTGCCAGCAGTGAAAATTCTTACAATGAGCAGTTCTTC CASSENSYNEQFF
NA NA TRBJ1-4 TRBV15 TGTGCCACCAGCAGATCGGGATCTAATGAAAAACTGTTTTTT CATSRSGSNEKLFF
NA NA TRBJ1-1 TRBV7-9 TGTGCCAGCAGCCCAATTACGGGGAACACTGAAGCTTTCTTT CASSPITGNTEAFF
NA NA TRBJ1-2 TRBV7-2 TGTGCCAGCAGCTCGGGGATCTATGGCTACACCTTC CASSSGIYGYTF
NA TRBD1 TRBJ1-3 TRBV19 TGTGCCAGTAGTTCCGGGACAGGGACTAACACCATATATTTT CASSSGTGTNTIYF
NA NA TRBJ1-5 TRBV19 TGTGCCAGTAGCCCTGTCTCGGGCAATCAGCCCCAGCATTTT CASSPVSGNQPQHF
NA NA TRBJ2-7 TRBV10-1 TGCGCCAGCAGCGAGAGGGACCACGGGCAGTACTTC CASSERDHGQYF
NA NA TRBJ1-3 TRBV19 TGTGCCAGTACTCCTTTACCCGGGCCCCGTGGAAACACCATATATTTT CASTPLPGPRGNTIYF
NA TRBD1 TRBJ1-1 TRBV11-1 TGTGCCAGCAGCTTTCGACAGGGGGCAGCTGAAGCTTTCTTT CASSFRQGAAEAFF
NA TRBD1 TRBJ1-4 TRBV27 TGTGCCAGCAGTGGGACAGCCGCTAATGCAAAACTGTTTTTT CASSGTAANAKLFF
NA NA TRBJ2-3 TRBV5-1 TGCGCCAGCAGGCCGGGGATCCCAGATACGCAGTATTTT CASRPGIPDTQYF
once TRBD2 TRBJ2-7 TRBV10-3 TGTGCCATCAGTGATGGGACTACCAACTACGAGCAGTACTTC CAISDGTTNYEQYF
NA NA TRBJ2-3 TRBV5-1 TGCGCCAGCAGCTTGGAAGGGGATACGCAGTATTTT CASSLEGDTQYF
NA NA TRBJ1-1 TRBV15 TGTGCCACCAGCTGGACAGCAAACACTGAAGCTTTCTTT CATSWTANTEAFF
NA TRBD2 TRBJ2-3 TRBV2 TGTGCCAGCACGGGCGGGGGTTCGTATACGCAGTATTTT CASTGGGSYTQYF
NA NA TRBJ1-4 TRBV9 TGTGCCAGCAGCGTCGATGGTCGGCTCCCCGAAAAACTGTTTTTT CASSVDGRLPEKLFF
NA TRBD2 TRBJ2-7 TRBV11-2 TGTGCCAGCAGCTTAGAAGGGCGGGGGGCCTACGAGCAGTACTTC CASSLEGRGAYEQYF
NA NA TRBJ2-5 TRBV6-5 TGTGCCAGCAGCCGTCCAGGGGTAGAGACCCAGTACTTC CASSRPGVETQYF
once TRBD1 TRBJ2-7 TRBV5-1 TGCGCCAGCAGCGAGGGGACAGCCTACGAGCAGTACTTC CASSEGTAYEQYF
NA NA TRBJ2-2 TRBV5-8 TGTGCCAGCAGCTTTAGTGGGGGGTCGAACACCGGGGAGCTGTTTTTT CASSFSGGSNTGELFF
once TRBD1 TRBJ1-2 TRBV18 TGTGCCAGCTCACCAGGGACAGACTATGGCTACACCTTC CASSPGTDYGYTF
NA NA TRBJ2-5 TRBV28 TGTGCCAGCAGTTTAGGGGGGAGTGGGACCCAGTACTTC CASSLGGSGTQYF
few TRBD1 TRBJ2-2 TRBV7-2 TGTGCCAGCAGCGTCGCAGGGGGATGGAACACCGGGGAGCTGTTTTTT CASSVAGGWNTGELFF
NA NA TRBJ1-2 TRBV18 TGTGCCAGCTCACCATCGGCAACGGAGGGCTACACCTTC CASSPSATEGYTF
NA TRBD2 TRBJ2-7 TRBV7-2 TGTGCCAGCAGGGGGAGTAGCGGGGGGGCCTACGAGCAGTACTTC CASRGSSGGAYEQYF
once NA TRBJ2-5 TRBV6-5 TGTGCCAGCAGCCGGACAGCGCAAGAGACCCAGTACTTC CASSRTAQETQYF
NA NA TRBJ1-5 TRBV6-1 TGTGCCAGTGCCCTCGGGGACCGAAGGGGTCAGCCCCAGCATTTT CASALGDRRGQPQHF
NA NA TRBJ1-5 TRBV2 TGTGCCAGCAGACTCCTTTTCCCGCAGCCCCAGCATTTT CASRLLFPQPQHF
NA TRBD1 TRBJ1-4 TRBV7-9 TGTGCCAGCAGCTTGACAGGGCTCAAGGGAAAACTGTTTTTT CASSLTGLKGKLFF
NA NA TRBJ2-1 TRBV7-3 TGTGCCAGCAGCCCCTCAGTTTACGGTTCCAATGAGCAGTTCTTC CASSPSVYGSNEQFF
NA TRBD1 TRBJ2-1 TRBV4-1 TGCGCCAGCAGCCAGACGACAGGGTACAATGAGCAGTTCTTC CASSQTTGYNEQFF
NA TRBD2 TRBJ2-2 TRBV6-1 TGTGCCAGCAGTGTGGGACTAGCGGGGTTGGGGGAGCTGTTTTTT CASSVGLAGLGELFF
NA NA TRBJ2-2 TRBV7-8 TGTGCCAGCAGCGTAGACTTTCCGAACACCGGGGAGCTGTTTTTT CASSVDFPNTGELFF
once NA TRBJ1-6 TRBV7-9 TGTGCCAGCAGCTTAGAGCGAGATCCCCTCCACTTT CASSLERDPLHF
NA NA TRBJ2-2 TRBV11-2 TGTGCCAGCAGCCCAAACAGGGCGGGCGGGGAGCTGTTTTTT CASSPNRAGGELFF
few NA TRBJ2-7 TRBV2 TGTGCCAGCAAGTCGGTGTACGAGCAGTACTTC CASKSVYEQYF
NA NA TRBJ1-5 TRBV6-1 TGTGCCAGCAGTGACAGTCCAAATCAGCCCCAGCATTTT CASSDSPNQPQHF
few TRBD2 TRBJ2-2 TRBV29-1 TGCAGCGTTCAGCAAGCGGGGTTTAACACCGGGGAGCTGTTTTTT CSVQQAGFNTGELFF
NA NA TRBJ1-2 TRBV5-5 TGTGCCAGCAGAAGGGACATAAATGGCTACACCTTC CASRRDINGYTF
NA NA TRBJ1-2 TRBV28 TGTGCCAGCAGAATACAGGGTGGTGGCTATGGCTACACCTTC CASRIQGGGYGYTF
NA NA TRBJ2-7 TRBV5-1 TGCGCCAGCAGCTTAGCTCCTTCCCCGGGCGAGCAGTACTTC CASSLAPSPGEQYF